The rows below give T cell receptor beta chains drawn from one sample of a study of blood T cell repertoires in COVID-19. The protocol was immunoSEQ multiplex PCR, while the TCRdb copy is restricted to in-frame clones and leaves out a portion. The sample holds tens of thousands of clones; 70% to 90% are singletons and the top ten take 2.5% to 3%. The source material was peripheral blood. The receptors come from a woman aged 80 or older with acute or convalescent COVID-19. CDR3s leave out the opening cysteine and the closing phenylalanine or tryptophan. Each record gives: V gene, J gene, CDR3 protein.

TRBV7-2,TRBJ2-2,ASSLGQGGTGELF
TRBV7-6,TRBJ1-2,ASSLVDREGYGYT
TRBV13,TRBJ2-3,ASSLPPFPRGTDTQY
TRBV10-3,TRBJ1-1,AISARPGGDNTEAF
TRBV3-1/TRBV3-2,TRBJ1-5,ASSQDGLPRGNQPQH
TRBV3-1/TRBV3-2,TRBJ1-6,ASSLPDRGSPLH
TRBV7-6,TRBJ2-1,ASSFGTYRVGEQF
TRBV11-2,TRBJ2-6,ASSPAGLGANVLT
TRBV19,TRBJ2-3,ASSSRLAGGPHTQY
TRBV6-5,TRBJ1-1,ASSRQENTEAF
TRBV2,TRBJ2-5,ASSVNQETQY
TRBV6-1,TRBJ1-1,ASSEAGARTEAF
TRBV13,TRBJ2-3,ASSPPGERGLDTQY
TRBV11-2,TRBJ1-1,ASSSGTINTEAF
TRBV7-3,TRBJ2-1,ASSYGQGAYNEQF
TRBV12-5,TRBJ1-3,ASGLGTGSGNTIY
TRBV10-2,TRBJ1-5,ASLWGESNQPQH
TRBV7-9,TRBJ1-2,ASSLGQGYGYT
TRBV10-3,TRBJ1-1,AISQGGSGMNTEAF
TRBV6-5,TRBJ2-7,ASSLGQRYEQY
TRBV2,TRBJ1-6,ARGRGDNSPLH
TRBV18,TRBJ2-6,ASSPPAGANVLT
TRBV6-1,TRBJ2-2,ASSENLVIAGELF
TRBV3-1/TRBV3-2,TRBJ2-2,ASSQDGGTGVRSGELF
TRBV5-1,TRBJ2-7,ASSPGTGPYEQY
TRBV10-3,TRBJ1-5,AITAGLFDNQPQH
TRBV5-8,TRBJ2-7,ASSLDGTVSYEQY
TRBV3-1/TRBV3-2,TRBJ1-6,ASSLGQGEGSPLH
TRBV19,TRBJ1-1,ASSYGQGLNTEAF
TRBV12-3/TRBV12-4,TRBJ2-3,ASSFSHTDTQY
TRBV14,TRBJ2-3,ASRRTGGDTQY
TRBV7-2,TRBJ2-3,ASSRSGYVTDTQY
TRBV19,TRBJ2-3,ASSSPPGTRAGDTQY
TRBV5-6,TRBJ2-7,ASSWRGTYEQY
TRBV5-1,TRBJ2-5,ASSLAGGGQETQY
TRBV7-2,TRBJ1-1,ASSWRSQNTEAF
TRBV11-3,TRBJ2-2,ASSPGQVLNTGELF
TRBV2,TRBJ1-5,ASNRRDSGGSNQPQH
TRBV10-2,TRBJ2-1,ASSAGLAGGGSYNEQF
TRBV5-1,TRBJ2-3,ASSRGQSDTQY
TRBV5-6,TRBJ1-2,ASSFGQDYGYT
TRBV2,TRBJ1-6,ASSRDNSPLH
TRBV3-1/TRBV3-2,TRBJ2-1,ASSQDIAVSSYNEQF
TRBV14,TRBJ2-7,ASSQDMGQGAYEQY
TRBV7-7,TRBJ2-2,ASTKGGTATTGELF
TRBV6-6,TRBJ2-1,ASSTSDRGRYNEQF
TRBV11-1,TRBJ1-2,ASSSAGGYGYT
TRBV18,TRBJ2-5,ASSPGLSQETQY
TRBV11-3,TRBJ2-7,ASSDTGGKNEQY
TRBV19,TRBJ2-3,ASSLLSGTDTQY
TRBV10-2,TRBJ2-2,ASSNTGPNTGELF